These 19 T cell receptor beta chains share one sample of origin, sequenced in a study of blood T cell repertoires in COVID-19. Sequencing was performed with immunoSEQ multiplex PCR; in TCRdb, only in-frame clones are kept and a portion is missing. The sample records more than 80,000 clones, about two thirds being singletons. The sample comprised peripheral blood. Receptors originate from a human donor with acute or convalescent COVID-19. The donor label of this sample is uncertain.

This chain links TRBV10-3 with TRBJ2-1; tentatively, D is TRBD2 (6 bases). The germline CDR1 and CDR2 sequences are ENHRY and SYGVKD. This CDR3 comprises 15 residues. Trimming cost V 3 bases and J 4 bases, with 13 bases left between them. The CDR3 is CAISEGGVGYNEQFF. CDR3 in DNA: TGTGCCATCAGTGAAGGCGGGGTCGGGTACAATGAGCAGTTCTTC.

About this clone itself: The CDR3 carries no conserved terminal phenylalanine or tryptophan, so it likely arises from a read error. The limits of the CDR3 on the DNA are not certain, so only TCRdb's listed CDR3 is given. The genes are TRBV7-2 and TRBJ2-3; the table's D call of TRBD2 was not tested on the DNA. The CDR3 adds up to 13 amino acids, both ends counted. The V gene's germline CDR1 is SGHTA and CDR2 FQGNSA. The chain's CDR3 is CASSLVGDYPAEV.

V and J are TRBV13 and TRBJ2-7; the match to TRBD2 covers 7 bases. Germline V gene lookup returns CDR1 PRHDT and CDR2 FYEKMQ (reference sequence). Germline trimming cut 5 bases from V and 3 bases from J; bases unmatched to any gene: 10. The CDR3 extends over 15 amino acids. CDR3 sequence (DNA): TGTGCCAGCAGCCAAAGCGGGAACTTAGGCTACGAGCAGTACTTC. Encoded protein: CASSQSGNLGYEQYF.

This chain joins TRBV2 and TRBJ1-6, with 10 bases identical to TRBD1. V was pared by 6 bases and J by 9 bases, with 8 bases of the junction left unmatched. The germline V gene has CDR1 SNHLY and CDR2 FYNNEI. This CDR3 has 15 residues. CDR3 coding DNA: TGTGCCAGCAGCAAGACAGGGGGCTACGGTTCACCCCTCCACTTT. Translating gives CASSKTGGYGSPLHF.

The V gene is TRBV5-4, the J gene TRBJ1-6, with D unclear. The V end was cut by 0 bases, the J end by 10 bases, with 14 bases between. Per the germline V gene, CDR1 is SGHNT and CDR2 is YYREEE (reference sequence). This CDR3 has 15 residues. The CDR3 DNA reads TGTGCCAGCAGCTTGGACGTGGGGAGTAGATCACCCCTCCACTTT. This codes for CASSLDVGSRSPLHF. The full variable domain, with the rest looked up from reference TRBV5-4 and TRBJ1-6, is ETGVTQSPTHLIKTRGQQVTLRCSSQSGHNTVSWYQQALGQGPQFIFQYYREEENGRGNFPPRFSGLQFPNYSSELNVNALELDDSALYLCASSLDVGSRSPLHFGNGTRLTVT.

This chain's CDR3 is CASRGSGGSVREGYTF. The CDR3 DNA sequence: TGTGCCAGCAGAGGGTCAGGGGGCTCGGTAAGGGAGGGCTACACCTTC. This rearrangement joins TRBV28 to TRBJ1-2, with 8 positions matching TRBD1. Germline loops: CDR1 MDHEN, CDR2 SYDVKM. V was clipped by 6 bases and J by 8 bases; unmatched bases: 17. This CDR3 contains 16 residues.

The rearrangement uses TRBV12-3 or TRBV12-4 and TRBJ1-2, with D maybe TRBD1 (6 bases). Trimming took off 6 bases at V and 4 bases at J, with 9 bases between the two ends. This CDR3 is built from 12 residues. Written as DNA, the CDR3 is TGTGCCAGCAGAGGGGGTACCTATGGCTACACCTTC. Protein: CASRGGTYGYTF.

The V call is TRBV4-1, the J call TRBJ1-2; no reliable D call. The CDR3 has 15 residues. Trimming removed 3 bases from V and 5 bases from J, with 16 bases in between. Germline CDR1 is MGHRA and CDR2 is YSYEKL. The CDR3 nucleotides read TGCGCCAGCAGCCAGGCCGAGGGAGGGAATTATGGCTACACCTTC. This translates into CASSQAEGGNYGYTF.

This clone was counted a few times. The chain recombines TRBV7-2 with TRBJ1-2, with a tentative D call TRBD1 (6 bases). This CDR3 is built from 15 residues. Germline lookup yields CDR1 SGHTA and CDR2 FQGNSA. Trimming pared 0 bases from V and 3 bases from J, leaving 11 bases between. CDR3 in DNA: TGTGCCAGCAGCTTAGCGAGGACAGATTACTATGGCTACACCTTC. Translation gives CASSLARTDYYGYTF.

This clone was observed a single time. The V call is TRBV19, the J call TRBJ1-2, with D possibly TRBD1 on 6 matching bases. This CDR3 has 15 residues. Trimming pared 3 bases from V and 1 base from J, leaving 12 bases between. Germline V CDR1 and CDR2: LNHDA, SQIVND (reference sequence). The CDR3 DNA sequence: TGTGCCAGTAGTATGGCAGGGGCGATTAACTATGGCTACACCTTC. Its translation is CASSMAGAINYGYTF. The whole variable domain, remainder taken from reference TRBV19 and TRBJ1-2, is DGGITQSPKYLFRKEGQNVTLSCEQNLNHDAMYWYRQDPGQGLRLIYYSQIVNDFQKGDIAEGYSVSREKKESFPLTVTSAQKNPTAFYLCASSMAGAINYGYTFGSGTRLTVV.

The gene calls are TRBV28 and TRBJ1-3; a possible D gene is TRBD1 (5 bases). This CDR3 region has 14 residues. Germline lookup yields CDR1 MDHEN and CDR2 SYDVKM. Between the trimmed V and J ends, which lost 2 bases and 4 bases, there was a span of 9 bases. The CDR3 sequence: CASSLGGGGNTIYF. The CDR3 nucleotides read TGTGCCAGCAGTTTAGGGGGAGGCGGAAACACCATATATTTT. Full variable domain (remainder filled in from reference TRBV28 and TRBJ1-3): DVKVTQSSRYLVKRTGEKVFLECVQDMDHENMFWYRQDPGLGLRLIYFSYDVKMKEKGDIPEGYSVSREKKERFSLILESASTNQTSMYLCASSLGGGGNTIYFGEGSWLTVV.

V gene TRBV29-1 combines with J gene TRBJ1-2; possible D gene TRBD1, 5 bases. The CDR3 has 13 amino acids. V was clipped by 5 bases and J by 0 bases, with 10 bases between them. Germline lookup yields CDR1 SQVTM and CDR2 ANQGSEA. CDR3 bases: TGCAGCGTTCATTCCAGGGCTAACTATGGCTACACCTTC. Translated: CSVHSRANYGYTF.

This chain joins TRBV27 and TRBJ2-2; D unclear. V lost 2 bases, J lost 2 bases, and 6 bases lay in between. There are 14 residues in the CDR3. Germline CDR1 is MNHEY and CDR2 is SMNVEV (reference sequence). CDR3 DNA sequence: TGTGCCAGCAGTTTACACTCTAACACCGGGGAGCTGTTTTTT. Residues: CASSLHSNTGELFF.

The chain is built from TRBV29-1 and TRBJ2-7; perhaps TRBD1 as D (6 bases). CDR3 length equals 11 residues. V was trimmed by 4 bases and J by 3 bases, leaving 7 bases between them. Germline-derived CDR1 and CDR2 are SQVTM and ANQGSEA. The CDR3 DNA is TGCAGCGTTGGACAGGACTACGAGCAGTACTTC. Its protein is CSVGQDYEQYF.

The chain is built from TRBV3-1 (or the pseudogene TRBV3-2) and TRBJ2-7, with 7 bases matching TRBD1. The CDR3 runs 14 residues. V shed 5 bases, J shed 2 bases, and the junction held 6 bases outside the gene matches. Germline V gives CDR1 LGHDT, CDR2 YNNKEL (reference sequence). The CDR3 spells CASSNRQGPYEQYF. In DNA form, the CDR3 reads TGTGCCAGCAGCAATCGACAGGGACCCTACGAGCAGTACTTC.

The rearrangement joins TRBV27 to TRBJ1-6; D call uncertain. The CDR3 runs to 13 residues. Deletions cut 3 bases from V and 4 bases from J, with 4 bases between. Germline V gene data show CDR1 as MNHEY and CDR2 as SMNVEV (reference sequence). The CDR3 is CASSFGYNSPLHF. Here the CDR3 DNA reads TGTGCCAGCAGTTTCGGGTATAATTCACCCCTCCACTTT.

The rearrangement uses TRBV29-1 and TRBJ1-2; D is possibly TRBD1 (6 bases). V was shortened by 7 bases and J by 10 bases, with 19 bases between the two germline ends. The CDR3 totals 12 residues. Germline V gene lookup returns CDR1 SQVTM and CDR2 ANQGSEA. Written as DNA, the CDR3 is TGCAGCGCCAAGAGGACAGCGCTGGACTACACCTTC. It codes for CSAKRTALDYTF.

V is TRBV5-1 and J is TRBJ1-6; TRBD1 aligns across 8 bases. CDR1 and CDR2 (germline): SGHRS, YFSETQ. This CDR3 has 15 residues. V trimming: 4 bases; J trimming: 9 bases; junction bases outside the gene matches: 9. CDR3 in amino acids: CASSQGQGRSSPLHF. The CDR3 nucleotides are TGCGCCAGCAGCCAAGGACAGGGCAGGAGTTCACCCCTCCACTTT.

The V and J genes are TRBV5-1 and TRBJ2-5, with 8 bases fitting TRBD1. V lost 4 bases and J lost 5; bases outside the gene matches: 7. The CDR3 runs 14 residues. CDR1 is SGHRS, CDR2 YFSETQ, per germline. CDR3: CASSRTGMRETQYF. CDR3 sequence (DNA): TGCGCCAGCAGCAGGACAGGGATGAGGGAGACCCAGTACTTC.